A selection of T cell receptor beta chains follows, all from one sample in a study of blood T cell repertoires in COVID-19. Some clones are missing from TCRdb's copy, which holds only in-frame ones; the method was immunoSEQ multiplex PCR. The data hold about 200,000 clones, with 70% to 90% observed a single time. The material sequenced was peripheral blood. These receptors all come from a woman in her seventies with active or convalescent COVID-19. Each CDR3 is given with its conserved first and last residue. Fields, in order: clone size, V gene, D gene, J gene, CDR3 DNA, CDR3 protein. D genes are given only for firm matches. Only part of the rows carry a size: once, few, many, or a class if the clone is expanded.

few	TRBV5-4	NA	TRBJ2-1	TGTGCCAGCAGCTTGGGACAGTACAATGAGCAGTTCTTC	CASSLGQYNEQFF
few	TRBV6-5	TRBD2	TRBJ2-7	TGTGCCAGCATCAGACTAGCAGAATCTTACGAGCAGTACTTC	CASIRLAESYEQYF
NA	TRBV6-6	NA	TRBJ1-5	TGTGCCAGCAGTTACGGGCCAGTTGTCAGCAATCAGCCCCAGCATTTT	CASSYGPVVSNQPQHF
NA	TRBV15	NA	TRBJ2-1	TGTGCCACCAGCACCTACCTGAGTCATGAGCAGTTCTTC	CATSTYLSHEQFF
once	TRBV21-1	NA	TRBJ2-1	TGTGCCAGCAGCAAAGATCGGGATAGCGGAAACTACAATGAGCAGTTCTTC	CASSKDRDSGNYNEQFF
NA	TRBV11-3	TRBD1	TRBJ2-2	TGTGCCAGCAGCACCCGACAGGGAGGGGAGCTGTTTTTT	CASSTRQGGELFF
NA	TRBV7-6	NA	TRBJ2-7	TGTGCCAGCAGCTTAGGGGACATAGCATCCTACGAGCAGTACTTC	CASSLGDIASYEQYF
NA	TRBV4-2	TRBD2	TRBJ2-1	TGTGCCAGCAGCCAAGAACAGCGGGGATCCTACAATGAGCAGTTCTTC	CASSQEQRGSYNEQFF
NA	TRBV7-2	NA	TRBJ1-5	TGTGCCAGCAGCCCCCCGGGGATCAATCAGCCCCAGCATTTT	CASSPPGINQPQHF
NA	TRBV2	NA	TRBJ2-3	TGTGCCAGCAGTGAAGTATTGGCGGGCACAGATACGCAGTATTTT	CASSEVLAGTDTQYF
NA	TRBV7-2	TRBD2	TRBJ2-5	TGTGCCAGCAGCTTAGCGGGGGGGTGGAGTCAAGAGACCCAGTACTTC	CASSLAGGWSQETQYF
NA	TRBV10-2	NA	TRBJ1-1	TGCGCCAGCAGTGCGGGGGGGACTGAAGCTTTCTTT	CASSAGGTEAFF
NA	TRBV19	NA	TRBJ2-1	TGTGCCAGTAGTATGGACTACCGTGGAGGGGAGCAGTTCTTC	CASSMDYRGGEQFF
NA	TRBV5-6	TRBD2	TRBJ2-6	TGTGCCAGCAGCTTCCCCCTAGCGGGAGGCCCCTCTGGGGCCAACGTCCTGACTTTC	CASSFPLAGGPSGANVLTF
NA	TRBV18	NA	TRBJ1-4	TGTGCCAGCACGGAACCAGGGACACCAACTAATGAAAAACTGTTTTTT	CASTEPGTPTNEKLFF
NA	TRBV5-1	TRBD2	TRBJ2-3	TGCGCCAGCAGCCCCCAGGCCGGACTAGCGGGAGATACGCAGTATTTT	CASSPQAGLAGDTQYF
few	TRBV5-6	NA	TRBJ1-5	TGTGCCAGCTGCAAATCCTTGGGAGGGGTCAATCAGCCCCAGCATTTT	CASCKSLGGVNQPQHF
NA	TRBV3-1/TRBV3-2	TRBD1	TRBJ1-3	TGTGCCAGCAGCTCCGGGACAGGGCCCGGTCCTAGGGACACCATATATTTT	CASSSGTGPGPRDTIYF
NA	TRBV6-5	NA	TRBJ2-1	TGTGCCAGCAGCCACCCAATGGAGCAGAGTGAGCAGTTCTTC	CASSHPMEQSEQFF
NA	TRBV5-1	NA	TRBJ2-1	TGCGCCAGCAGCTTGGGACCTAGCTCCTACAATGAGCAGTTCTTC	CASSLGPSSYNEQFF
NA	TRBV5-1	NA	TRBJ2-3	TGCGCCAGCAGCTTCACGGTGGGCACAGATACGCAGTATTTT	CASSFTVGTDTQYF
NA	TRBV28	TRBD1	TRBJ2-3	TGTGCCAGCAGTTATCAGACAGGGGGAACAGATACGCAGTATTTT	CASSYQTGGTDTQYF
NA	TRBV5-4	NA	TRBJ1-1	TGTGCCAGCAGCTTGGCAGGAACGGCTCCCTCCTATGGAGCTTTCTTT	CASSLAGTAPSYGAFF
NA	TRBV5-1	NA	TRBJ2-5	TGCGCCAGCAGCTTACCGGGGTACGAGACCCAGTACTTC	CASSLPGYETQYF
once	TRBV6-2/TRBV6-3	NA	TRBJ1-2	TGTGCCAGCAGTTACTCGATCCAGGGGAGCTATGGCTACACCTTC	CASSYSIQGSYGYTF
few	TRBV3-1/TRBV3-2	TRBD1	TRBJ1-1	TGTGCCAGCAGCCAGCGGGACAGGAGCCCGAACACTGAAGCTTTCTTT	CASSQRDRSPNTEAFF
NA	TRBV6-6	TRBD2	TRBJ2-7	TGTGCCAGCAGTCCAAGCGGGATAGGTCCGTACGAGCAGTACTTC	CASSPSGIGPYEQYF
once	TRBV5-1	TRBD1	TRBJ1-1	TGCGCCAGCAGCCCGGGACAGCCTAACACTGAAGCTTTCTTT	CASSPGQPNTEAFF
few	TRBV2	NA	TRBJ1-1	TGTGCCAGCAGTGAAAAGCGGAAGTACACTGAAGCTTTCTTT	CASSEKRKYTEAFF
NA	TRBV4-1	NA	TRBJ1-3	TGCGCCAGCAGCCAGGGGCGACAACTCGACTCTGGAAACACCATATATTTT	CASSQGRQLDSGNTIYF
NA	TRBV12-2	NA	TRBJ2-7	TGTGCAAGCCAGGAGCCGCCGAGGGGACTACATTACTACGAGCAGTACTTC	CASQEPPRGLHYYEQYF
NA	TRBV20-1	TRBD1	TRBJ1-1	TGCAGTGCTAGTCACCCGACAGGGTGGAATACTGAAGCTTTCTTT	CSASHPTGWNTEAFF
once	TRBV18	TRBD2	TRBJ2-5	TGTGCCAGCTCACTGGAAGCGGGGGCGGCCACCCAAGAGACCCAGTACTTC	CASSLEAGAATQETQYF
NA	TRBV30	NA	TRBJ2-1	TGTGCCTGGAGAGGGGCGTTTTTAGGTGAGCAGTTCTTC	CAWRGAFLGEQFF
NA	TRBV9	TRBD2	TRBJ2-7	TGTGCCAGCAGCGTCGTTTCGACGGGGGGAGTTGCGGGAGCCGTATACGAGCAGTACTTC	CASSVVSTGGVAGAVYEQYF
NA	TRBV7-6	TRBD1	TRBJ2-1	TGTGCCAGCAGCTTAGCGGTCCCGGGACAGGGACAACAGTTCTTC	CASSLAVPGQGQQFF
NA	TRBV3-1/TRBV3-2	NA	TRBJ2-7	TGTGCCAGCAGCCAACTAAAAGAGCAGTACTTC	CASSQLKEQYF
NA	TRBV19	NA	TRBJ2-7	TGTGCCAGTAGTATAAATCCCAGGGCCAAGCAGTACTTC	CASSINPRAKQYF
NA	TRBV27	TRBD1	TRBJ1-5	TGTGCCAGCAGTTTGACAGGGGCCGCTCAGCCCCAGCATTTT	CASSLTGAAQPQHF
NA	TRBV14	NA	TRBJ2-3	TGTGCCAGCAGCTTCAACACAGATACGCAGTATTTT	CASSFNTDTQYF
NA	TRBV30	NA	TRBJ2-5	TGTGCCTGGAGTGCGCAAGAGACCCAGTACTTC	CAWSAQETQYF
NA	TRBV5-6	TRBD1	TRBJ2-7	TGTGCCAGCGGGGACAGCTCCTACGAGCAGTACTTC	CASGDSSYEQYF
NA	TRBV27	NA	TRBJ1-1	TGTGCCAGCAGTTTTCAGGTTAACACTGAAGCTTTCTTT	CASSFQVNTEAFF
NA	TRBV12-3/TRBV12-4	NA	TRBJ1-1	TGTGCCAGCAGGGCCAGGGAAACTGAAGCTTTCTTT	CASRARETEAFF
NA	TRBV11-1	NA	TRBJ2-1	TGTGCCAGCAGGGACGCGGGGCCGGTGGATGAGCAGTTCTTC	CASRDAGPVDEQFF
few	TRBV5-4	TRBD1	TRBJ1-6	TGTGCCAGCAGCGTGCCGGGACAGGGGTCCCCACCCCTCCACTTT	CASSVPGQGSPPLHF
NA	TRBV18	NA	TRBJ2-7	TGTGCCAGCTCACCGATTACAGACTACGAGCAGTACTTC	CASSPITDYEQYF
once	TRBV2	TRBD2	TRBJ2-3	TGTGCCAGCAGGGACCCCGGGACTAGCGGGAGAAGGGGCACAGATACGCAGTATTTT	CASRDPGTSGRRGTDTQYF
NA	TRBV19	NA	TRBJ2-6	TGTGCCAGTAGCCCCTTCGGACAACGATCTTCTGGGGCCAACGTCCTGACTTTC	CASSPFGQRSSGANVLTF
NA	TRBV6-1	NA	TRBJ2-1	TGTGCCAGCAGTGAAGACACCTACAATGAGCAGTTCTTC	CASSEDTYNEQFF
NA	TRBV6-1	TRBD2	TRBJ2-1	TGTGCCAGCAGTGACGGGAATAGCGGGAGGCTGAATGAGCAGTTCTTC	CASSDGNSGRLNEQFF
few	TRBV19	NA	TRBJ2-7	TGTGCCAGTAGTATCGGCGGGGCGGTTGCTCACGAGCAGTACTTC	CASSIGGAVAHEQYF
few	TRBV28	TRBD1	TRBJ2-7	TGTGCCAGCAGACCACAGGGGACCCGCGAGCAGTACTTC	CASRPQGTREQYF
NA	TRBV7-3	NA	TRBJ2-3	TGTGCCAGCAGCTTAGGGGTAATAGCGGCAGATACGCAGTATTTT	CASSLGVIAADTQYF
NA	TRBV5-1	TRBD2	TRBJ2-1	TGCGCCAGCCGAAGGCGGGAGGCCTCCAATGAGCAGTTCTTC	CASRRREASNEQFF